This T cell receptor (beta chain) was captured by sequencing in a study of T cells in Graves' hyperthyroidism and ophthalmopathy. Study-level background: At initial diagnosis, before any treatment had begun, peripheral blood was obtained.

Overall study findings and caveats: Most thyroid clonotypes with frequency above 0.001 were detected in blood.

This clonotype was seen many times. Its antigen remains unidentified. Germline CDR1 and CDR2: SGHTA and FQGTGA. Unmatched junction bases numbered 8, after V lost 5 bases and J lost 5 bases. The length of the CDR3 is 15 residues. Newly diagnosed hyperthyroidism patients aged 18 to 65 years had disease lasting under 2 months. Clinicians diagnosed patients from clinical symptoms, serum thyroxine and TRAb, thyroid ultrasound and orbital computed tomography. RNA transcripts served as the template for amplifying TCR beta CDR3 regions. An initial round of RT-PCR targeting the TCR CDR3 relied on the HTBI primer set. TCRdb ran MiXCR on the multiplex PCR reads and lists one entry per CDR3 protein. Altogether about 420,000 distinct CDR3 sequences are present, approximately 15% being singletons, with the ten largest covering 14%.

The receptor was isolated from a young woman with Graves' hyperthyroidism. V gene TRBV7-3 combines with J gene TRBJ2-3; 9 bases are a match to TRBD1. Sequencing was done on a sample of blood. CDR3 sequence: CASSREQGAEDTQYF. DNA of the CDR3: TGTGCCAGCAGCCGCGAACAGGGGGCAGAAGATACGCAGTATTTT.